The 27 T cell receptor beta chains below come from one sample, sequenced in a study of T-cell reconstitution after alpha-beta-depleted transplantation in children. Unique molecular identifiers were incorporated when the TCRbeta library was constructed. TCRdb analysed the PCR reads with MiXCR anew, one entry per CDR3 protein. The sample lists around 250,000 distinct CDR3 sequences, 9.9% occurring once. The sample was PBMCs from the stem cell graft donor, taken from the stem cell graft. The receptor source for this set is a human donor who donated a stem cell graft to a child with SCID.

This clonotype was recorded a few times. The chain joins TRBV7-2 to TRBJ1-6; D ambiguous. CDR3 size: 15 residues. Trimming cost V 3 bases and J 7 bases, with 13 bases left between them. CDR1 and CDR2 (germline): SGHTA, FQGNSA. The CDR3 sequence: CASSFSGNGNSPLHF. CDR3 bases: TGTGCCAGCAGCTTCTCCGGGAATGGGAATTCACCCCTCCACTTT.

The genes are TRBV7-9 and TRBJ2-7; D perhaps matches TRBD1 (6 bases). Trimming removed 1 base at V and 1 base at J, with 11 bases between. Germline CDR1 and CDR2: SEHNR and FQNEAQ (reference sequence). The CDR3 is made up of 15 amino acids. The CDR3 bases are TGTGCCAGCAGCTTAGGGACAGAACTATCCTACGAGCAGTACTTC. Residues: CASSLGTELSYEQYF.

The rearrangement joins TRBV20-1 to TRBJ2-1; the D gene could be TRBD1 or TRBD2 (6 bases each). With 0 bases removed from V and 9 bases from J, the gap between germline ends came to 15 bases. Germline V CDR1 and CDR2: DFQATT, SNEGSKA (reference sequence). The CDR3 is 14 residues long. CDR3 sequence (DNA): TGCAGTGCTAGAGACGGGGGCCTGAGGGGTGAGCAGTTCTTC. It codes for CSARDGGLRGEQFF.

CDR3 amino acids: CSARDQGRWTEAFF. The CDR3, as DNA: TGCAGTGCTAGAGATCAGGGGAGGTGGACTGAAGCTTTCTTT. The chain combines TRBV20-1 with TRBJ1-1; tentative D call: TRBD1 (6 bases). CDR1 and CDR2 (germline): DFQATT, SNEGSKA (reference sequence). The CDR3 totals 14 residues. With 0 bases removed from V and 5 bases from J, the gap between germline ends came to 13 bases.

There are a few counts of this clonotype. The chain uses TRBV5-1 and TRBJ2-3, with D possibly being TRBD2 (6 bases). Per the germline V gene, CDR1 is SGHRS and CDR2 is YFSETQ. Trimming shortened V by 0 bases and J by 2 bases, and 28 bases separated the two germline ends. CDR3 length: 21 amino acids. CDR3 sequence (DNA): TGCGCCAGCAGCTTGGAGGCCGTCAGGCACCCGGGCGGGGATCCCACAGATACGCAGTATTTT. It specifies CASSLEAVRHPGGDPTDTQYF.

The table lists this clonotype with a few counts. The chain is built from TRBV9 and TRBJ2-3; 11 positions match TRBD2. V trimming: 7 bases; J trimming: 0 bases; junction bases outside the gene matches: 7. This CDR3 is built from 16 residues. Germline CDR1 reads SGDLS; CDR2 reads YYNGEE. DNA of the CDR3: TGTGCCAGCTCTAGCGGGGGGAACCCTAGCACAGATACGCAGTATTTT. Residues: CASSSGGNPSTDTQYF. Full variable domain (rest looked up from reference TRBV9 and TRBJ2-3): DSGVTQTPKHLITATGQRVTLRCSPRSGDLSVYWYQQSLDQGLQFLIQYYNGEERAKGNILERFSAQQFPDLHSELNLSSLELGDSALYFCASSSGGNPSTDTQYFGPGTRLTVL.

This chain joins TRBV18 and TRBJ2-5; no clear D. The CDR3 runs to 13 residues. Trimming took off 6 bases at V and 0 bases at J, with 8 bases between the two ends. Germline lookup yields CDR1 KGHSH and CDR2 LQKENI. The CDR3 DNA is TGTGCCAGCTCCACGGAGTACCAAGAGACCCAGTACTTC. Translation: CASSTEYQETQYF. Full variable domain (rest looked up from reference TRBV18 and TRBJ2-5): NAGVMQNPRHLVRRRGQEARLRCSPMKGHSHVYWYRQLPEEGLKFMVYLQKENIIDESGMPKERFSAEFPKEGPSILRIQQVVRGDSAAYFCASSTEYQETQYFGPGTRLLVL.

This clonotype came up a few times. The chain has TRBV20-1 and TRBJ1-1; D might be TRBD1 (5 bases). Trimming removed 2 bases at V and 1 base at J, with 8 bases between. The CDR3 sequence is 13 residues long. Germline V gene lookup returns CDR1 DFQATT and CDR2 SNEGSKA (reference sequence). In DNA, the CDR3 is TGCAGTGCTAGATACAGGAAGAACACTGAAGCTTTCTTT. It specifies CSARYRKNTEAFF.

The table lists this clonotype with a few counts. The CDR3 DNA sequence: TGTGCCAGCAGTTTACAGGGGGATTTATACCAGTACTTC. It is translated as CASSLQGDLYQYF. This chain connects TRBV12-3 or TRBV12-4 to TRBJ2-7; TRBD1 aligns across 7 bases. This CDR3 has 13 residues. The junction had 8 bases not matched to a gene; V was cut back by 2 bases and J by 10 bases.

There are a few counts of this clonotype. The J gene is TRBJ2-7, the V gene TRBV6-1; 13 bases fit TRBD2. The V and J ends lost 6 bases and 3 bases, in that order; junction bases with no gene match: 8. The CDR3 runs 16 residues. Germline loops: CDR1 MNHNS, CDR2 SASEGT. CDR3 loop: CASRAGTSGVNYEQYF. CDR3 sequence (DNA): TGTGCCAGCAGGGCCGGGACTAGCGGGGTGAACTACGAGCAGTACTTC.

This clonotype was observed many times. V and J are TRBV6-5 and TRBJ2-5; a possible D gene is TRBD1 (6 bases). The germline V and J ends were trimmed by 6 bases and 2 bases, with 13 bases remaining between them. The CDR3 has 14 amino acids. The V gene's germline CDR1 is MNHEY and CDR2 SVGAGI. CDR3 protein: CASRKSGTQETQYF. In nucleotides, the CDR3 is TGTGCCAGCAGAAAGTCCGGGACACAAGAGACCCAGTACTTC.

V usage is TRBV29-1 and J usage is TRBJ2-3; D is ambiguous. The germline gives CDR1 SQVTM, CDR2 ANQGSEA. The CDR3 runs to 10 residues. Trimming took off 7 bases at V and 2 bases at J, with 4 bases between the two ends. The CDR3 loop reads CSGITDTQYF. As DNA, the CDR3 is TGCAGCGGAATCACAGATACGCAGTATTTT.

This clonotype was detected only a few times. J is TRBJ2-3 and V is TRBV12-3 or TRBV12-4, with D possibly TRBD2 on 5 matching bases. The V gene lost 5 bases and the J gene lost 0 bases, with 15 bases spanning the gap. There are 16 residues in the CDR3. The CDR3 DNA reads TGTGCCAGCAGTCTCACGGCTAGCCTTAGCACAGATACGCAGTATTTT. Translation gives CASSLTASLSTDTQYF.

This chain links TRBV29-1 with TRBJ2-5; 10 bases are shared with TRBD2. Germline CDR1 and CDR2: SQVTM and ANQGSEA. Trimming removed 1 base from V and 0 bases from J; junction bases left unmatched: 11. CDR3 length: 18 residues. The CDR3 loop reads CSVEGGLAGVMYQETQYF. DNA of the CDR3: TGCAGCGTTGAAGGAGGGCTAGCGGGGGTAATGTACCAAGAGACCCAGTACTTC.

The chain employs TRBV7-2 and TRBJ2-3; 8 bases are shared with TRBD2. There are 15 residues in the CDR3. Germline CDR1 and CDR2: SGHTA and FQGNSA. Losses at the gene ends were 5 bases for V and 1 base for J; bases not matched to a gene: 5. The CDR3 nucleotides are TGTGCCAGCAGCCCCGGGGGGGTTGGCACAGATACGCAGTATTTT. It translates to CASSPGGVGTDTQYF.

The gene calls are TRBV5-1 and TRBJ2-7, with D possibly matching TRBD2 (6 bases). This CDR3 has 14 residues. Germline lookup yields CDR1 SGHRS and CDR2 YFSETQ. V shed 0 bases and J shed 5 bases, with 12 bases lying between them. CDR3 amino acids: CASSLGSGRNEQYF. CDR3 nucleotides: TGCGCCAGCAGCTTGGGCTCAGGGAGGAACGAGCAGTACTTC.

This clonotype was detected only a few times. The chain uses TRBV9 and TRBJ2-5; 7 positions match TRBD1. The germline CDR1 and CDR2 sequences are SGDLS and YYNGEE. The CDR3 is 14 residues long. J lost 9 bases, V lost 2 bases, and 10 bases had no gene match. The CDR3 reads CASSVGQPTYAQYF. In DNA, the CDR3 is TGTGCCAGCAGCGTGGGACAGCCCACGTACGCCCAGTACTTC.

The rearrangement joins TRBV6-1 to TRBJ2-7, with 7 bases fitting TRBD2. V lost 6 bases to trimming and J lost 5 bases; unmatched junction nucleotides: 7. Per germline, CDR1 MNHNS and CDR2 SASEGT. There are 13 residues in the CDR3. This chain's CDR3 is CASRRTSSDEQYF. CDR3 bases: TGTGCCAGCAGACGGACTAGTTCTGACGAGCAGTACTTC.

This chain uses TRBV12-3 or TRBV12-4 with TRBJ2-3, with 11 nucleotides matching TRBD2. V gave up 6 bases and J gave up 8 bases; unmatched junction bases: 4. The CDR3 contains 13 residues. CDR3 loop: CASRTTSGGTQYF. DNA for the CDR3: TGTGCCAGCAGAACTACTAGCGGGGGTACGCAGTATTTT.

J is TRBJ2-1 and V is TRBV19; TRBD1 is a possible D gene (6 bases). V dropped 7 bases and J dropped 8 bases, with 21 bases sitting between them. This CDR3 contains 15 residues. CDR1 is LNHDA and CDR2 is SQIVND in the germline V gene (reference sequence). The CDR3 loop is CASNTITGLMDEQFF. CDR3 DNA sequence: TGTGCCAGTAATACTATAACAGGGCTGATGGATGAGCAGTTCTTC.

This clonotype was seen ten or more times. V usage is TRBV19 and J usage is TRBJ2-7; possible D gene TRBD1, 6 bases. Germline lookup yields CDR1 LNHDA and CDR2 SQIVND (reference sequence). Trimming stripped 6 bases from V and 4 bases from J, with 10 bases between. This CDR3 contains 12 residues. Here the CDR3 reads CASSQQGYEQYF. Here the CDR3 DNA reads TGTGCCAGTAGCCAACAGGGTTACGAGCAGTACTTC.

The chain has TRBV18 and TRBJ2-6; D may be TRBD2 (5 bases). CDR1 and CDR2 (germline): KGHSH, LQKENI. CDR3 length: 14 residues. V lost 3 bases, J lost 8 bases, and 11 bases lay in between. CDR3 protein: CASSPKSGSNVLTF. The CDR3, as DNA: TGTGCCAGCTCACCGAAGTCGGGGTCCAACGTCCTGACTTTC.

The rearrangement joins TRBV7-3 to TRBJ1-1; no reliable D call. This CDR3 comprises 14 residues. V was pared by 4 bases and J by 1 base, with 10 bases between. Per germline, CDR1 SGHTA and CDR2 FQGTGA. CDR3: CASSSGPENTEAFF. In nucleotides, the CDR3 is TGTGCCAGCAGCTCCGGACCGGAGAACACTGAAGCTTTCTTT.

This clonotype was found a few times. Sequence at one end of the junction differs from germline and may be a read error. The chain's CDR3 is CATSDFSLAGVTRDF. As DNA, the CDR3 is TGTGCCACCAGTGATTTTAGTCTAGCGGGGGTCACTAGGGATTTT. The V and J genes are TRBV24-1 and TRBJ2-3, with 10 bases matching TRBD2. In germline, CDR1 is KGHDR, CDR2 SFDVKD. The CDR3 has 15 residues.

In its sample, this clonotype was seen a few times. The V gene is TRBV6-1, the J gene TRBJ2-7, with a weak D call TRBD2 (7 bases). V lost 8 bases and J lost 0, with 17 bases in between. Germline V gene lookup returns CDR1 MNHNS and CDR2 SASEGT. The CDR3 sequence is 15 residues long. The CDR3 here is CASGPDRTSSYEQYF. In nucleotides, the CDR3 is TGTGCCAGCGGTCCCGACAGGACTAGCTCCTACGAGCAGTACTTC.

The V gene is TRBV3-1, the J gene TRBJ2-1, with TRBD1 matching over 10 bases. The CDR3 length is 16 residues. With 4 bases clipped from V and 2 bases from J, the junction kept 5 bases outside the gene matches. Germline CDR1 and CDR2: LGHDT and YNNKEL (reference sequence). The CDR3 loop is CASSPGQGTAYNEQFF. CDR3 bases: TGTGCCAGCAGCCCGGGACAGGGGACGGCCTACAATGAGCAGTTCTTC.

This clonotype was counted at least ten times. This CDR3 is CASSHPGQGKSPLHF. DNA for the CDR3: TGCGCCAGCAGCCACCCTGGACAGGGGAAATCACCCCTCCACTTT. The genes are TRBV4-1 and TRBJ1-6; 9 nucleotides match TRBD1. V shed 3 bases and J 10 bases; nucleotides not matched to a gene: 7. The CDR3 sequence is 15 residues long. Germline values: CDR1 MGHRA, CDR2 YSYEKL.